The 2 T cell receptor beta chains given below trace back to one sample, sequenced in a study of regulatory T cells in long-lasting Graves disease. Time point in this sample: newly diagnosed GD, antithyroid drugs for less than 3 months. Generation of the TCR library employed RNA extracted from PBMCs. TCR beta libraries were built with iRepertoire HTBI primers and Arm-PCR of CDR3 regions. Each CDR3 protein is one row after TCRdb ran MiXCR on the multiplex PCR reads. The sample lists 400,000 to 500,000 distinct CDR3 sequences; around 17% were seen once. The same data also contributed to another study, on T cells in Graves' hyperthyroidism and ophthalmopathy.

This sample comprised peripheral blood mononuclear cells (PBMCs), obtained at new diagnosis, from a patient treated with antithyroid drugs. The receptors stem from a woman aged 25 to 39 with Graves disease.

There are many counts of this clonotype. The genes are TRBV7-3 and TRBJ2-1; D is perhaps TRBD2 (6 bases). There are 15 residues in the CDR3. V lost 1 base and J 6 bases, leaving 13 bases between the germline ends. CDR1 is SGHTA and CDR2 is FQGTGA in the germline V gene. In DNA, the CDR3 is TGTGCCAGCAGCTTAATGGGGGGAGGAGGCAATGAGCAGTTCTTC. Its protein product is CASSLMGGGGNEQFF.

This clonotype was seen many times. The V call is TRBV2, the J call TRBJ2-1, with TRBD1 matching over 8 bases. V shed 8 bases, J shed 5 bases, and the junction held 8 bases outside the gene matches. The CDR3 has 14 residues. The germline CDR1 and CDR2 sequences are SNHLY and FYNNEI. The CDR3 is CASRRGLGNNEQFF. Here the CDR3 DNA reads TGTGCCAGCCGCAGGGGGCTAGGCAACAATGAGCAGTTCTTC.